This T cell receptor beta chain originates from a study of cytomegalovirus exposure and HLA in healthy donors. Comments on this clone: Its target is unknown.

This CDR3 comprises 13 residues. V was cut by 4 bases and J by 7 bases, with 12 bases left in between. Germline V gene lookup returns CDR1 SGHNT and CDR2 YYREEE (reference sequence). Libraries were prepared by immunoSEQ multiplex PCR; TCRdb keeps only in-frame clonotypes and omits some of them. The repertoire consists of 100,000 to 150,000 clones, with 89% occurring once and the leading ten covering 1.1%. Whole-study results and caveats: Specific recognition of CMV antigens was confirmed in vitro for a few chains (all CMV-associated). Rare TCR sequences dominated, though some public TCRs recurred in many donors.

The J gene is TRBJ2-1, the V gene TRBV5-4; tentatively, D is TRBD1 (5 bases). The sequence derives from a woman aged 18-29 years in good health and CMV-seronegative. What was sequenced was PBMCs. CDR3 region: CASSTDIKNEQFF. CDR3 sequence (DNA): TGTGCCAGCAGCACGGACATAAAGAATGAGCAGTTCTTC.